Presented here are 21 T cell receptor beta chains from one specimen sequenced in a study of neoadjuvant anti-PD-1 for oral cavity cancer. Here immunoSEQ multiplex PCR was the method, and the copy in TCRdb shows in-frame clones only, minus some. The repertoire holds some 66,000 clones, around 82% seen once, with approximately 3% in the top ten. The sequencing used PBMCs, collected before nivolumab (anti-PD-1) treatment. These receptors were collected from a person between 40 and 79 years old with oral cavity squamous cell carcinoma.

The chain has TRBV10-3 and TRBJ1-1; D is uncertain. V was shortened by 6 bases and J by 5 bases, with 10 bases between the two germline ends. Per germline, CDR1 ENHRY and CDR2 SYGVKD. This CDR3 is 12 amino acids long. The CDR3 region is CAIRKTGTEAFF. The CDR3 DNA sequence: TGTGCCATCAGGAAAACGGGGACTGAAGCTTTCTTT.

The chain uses TRBV10-3 and TRBJ2-5; 10 bases map to TRBD2. Germline CDR1 and CDR2: ENHRY and SYGVKD. The CDR3 extends over 19 amino acids. Losses at the gene ends were 0 bases for V and 4 bases for J; bases not matched to a gene: 14. The CDR3 DNA sequence: TGTGCCATCAGTGAGTCGATGATTCTAGCGGGAGTCGGGAGAGAGACCCAGTACTTC. It codes for CAISESMILAGVGRETQYF.

The chain has TRBV6-1 and TRBJ1-2; D gene uncertain. CDR1 is MNHNS and CDR2 is SASEGT in the germline V gene. V gave up 6 bases and J gave up 8 bases, with 16 bases separating them. This CDR3 is 13 amino acids long. CDR3: CASRPDGLGGYTF. CDR3 nucleotides: TGTGCCAGCAGACCGGACGGGTTAGGGGGCTACACCTTC.

The chain is built from TRBV19 and TRBJ2-5, with D unclear. The germline V gene encodes CDR1 LNHDA and CDR2 SQIVND (reference sequence). The CDR3 is 13 amino acids. V was clipped by 4 bases and J by 5 bases, with 11 bases between them. CDR3: CASSRSALETQYF. For the CDR3, the DNA is TGTGCCAGTAGTAGATCAGCTCTCGAGACCCAGTACTTC.

In its sample, this clone was seen a few times. The chain combines TRBV15 with TRBJ2-2; D possibly corresponds to TRBD2 (6 bases). CDR1 and CDR2 from the germline V gene are LNHNV and YYDKDF (reference sequence). V lost 5 bases and J lost 3, with 13 bases in between. The CDR3 is 15 amino acids. In DNA form, the CDR3 reads TGTGCCACCAGCCCGGGACTGGGAGACACCGGGGAGCTGTTTTTT. Translated, it gives CATSPGLGDTGELFF.

The chain combines TRBV5-5 with TRBJ1-4; 10 bases align to TRBD1. V gave up 3 bases and J gave up 3 bases; unmatched junction bases: 2. The CDR3 spans 15 residues. Germline V gene data show CDR1 as SGHKS and CDR2 as YYEKEE (reference sequence). The CDR3 region is CASSWGTGANEKLFF. The CDR3, as DNA: TGTGCCAGCAGCTGGGGGACAGGGGCTAATGAAAAACTGTTTTTT.

This chain uses TRBV10-2 with TRBJ1-6; D uncertain. CDR3 length equals 15 residues. In germline, CDR1 is WSHSY, CDR2 SAAADI. Trimming shortened V by 2 bases and J by 0 bases, and 5 bases separated the two germline ends. The CDR3 protein is CASSEAYSYNSPLHF. The CDR3 DNA reads TGCGCCAGCAGTGAGGCATACTCCTATAATTCACCCCTCCACTTT.

This clone was picked up one time. CDR3 DNA sequence: TGTGCCAGCAGTGCCGCAGGCCTATTTTTCTATGGCTACACCTTC. It encodes CASSAAGLFFYGYTF. The rearrangement joins TRBV25-1 to TRBJ1-2; D remains unclear. The V gene's germline CDR1 is MGHDK and CDR2 SYGVNS. V shed 4 bases and J shed 4 bases, with 16 bases lying between them. The CDR3 extends over 15 amino acids.

The gene calls are TRBV5-1 and TRBJ1-2; D unresolved. In germline, CDR1 is SGHRS, CDR2 YFSETQ. Trimming shortened V by 2 bases and J by 0 bases, and 8 bases separated the two germline ends. This CDR3 is built from 14 residues. CDR3: CASSFGRTNYGYTF. In nucleotides, the CDR3 is TGCGCCAGCAGCTTTGGGAGAACTAACTATGGCTACACCTTC.

The chain is built from TRBV7-2 and TRBJ2-1; D gene uncertain. Germline values: CDR1 SGHTA, CDR2 FQGNSA. The CDR3 has 15 amino acids. The ends were cut back, 1 base at V and 5 bases at J, with 12 bases in the middle. CDR3 amino acids: CASSLVGTPNNEQFF. CDR3 coding DNA: TGTGCCAGCAGCTTAGTGGGTACGCCCAACAATGAGCAGTTCTTC.

The V gene is TRBV5-1, the J gene TRBJ1-5; D gene unclear. The CDR3 consists of 14 residues. Germline values: CDR1 SGHRS, CDR2 YFSETQ. V was shortened by 6 bases and J by 2 bases, with 12 bases between the two germline ends. This CDR3 reads CASTTVPGNQPQHF. In DNA, the CDR3 is TGCGCCAGCACGACGGTGCCGGGCAATCAGCCCCAGCATTTT.

The chain employs TRBV7-9 and TRBJ2-2, with 8 bases that match TRBD2. V shed 9 bases and J 4 bases; nucleotides not matched to a gene: 10. Germline CDR1 SEHNR, CDR2 FQNEAQ (reference sequence). The CDR3 has 15 residues. The CDR3 is CARGPPGGATGELFF. The CDR3 DNA reads as TGTGCCAGGGGGCCTCCCGGGGGGGCCACCGGGGAGCTGTTTTTT.

The V call is TRBV2, the J call TRBJ2-5; D is undetermined. The CDR3 runs 11 residues. Trimming took off 4 bases at V and 3 bases at J, with 3 bases between the two ends. Germline V CDR1 and CDR2: SNHLY, FYNNEI. The CDR3 region is CASSVKETQYF. The CDR3 DNA reads TGTGCCAGCAGTGTCAAAGAGACCCAGTACTTC.

The CDR3 sequence is CASSEQGYSNQPQHF. Here the CDR3 DNA reads TGTGCCAGCAGTGAACAAGGGTATAGCAATCAGCCCCAGCATTTT. V gene TRBV6-1 combines with J gene TRBJ1-5; D remains ambiguous. CDR3 size: 15 residues. The V end lost 2 bases, the J end lost 0 bases, and 8 bases lay between the germline ends. Germline V gives CDR1 MNHNS, CDR2 SASEGT.

This clone was recorded once. This rearrangement joins TRBV13 to TRBJ1-6; the D gene is possibly TRBD1 (6 bases). Germline CDR1 reads PRHDT; CDR2 reads FYEKMQ (reference sequence). The CDR3 spans 16 residues. Trimming stripped 5 bases from V and 5 bases from J, with 16 bases between. The CDR3 coding sequence is TGTGCCAGCAGCAAGACAGGTTTCGAAGATAATTCACCCCTCCACTTT. It translates to CASSKTGFEDNSPLHF.

This sequence joins TRBV28 and TRBJ2-5, with TRBD1 matching 9 bases. V lost 5 bases, J lost 4 bases, and 5 bases stayed unmatched. CDR3 length: 14 amino acids. Germline assignment: CDR1 MDHEN and CDR2 SYDVKM. Here the CDR3 reads CASSPGQGPETQYF. As DNA, the CDR3 is TGTGCCAGCAGTCCCGGACAGGGGCCAGAGACCCAGTACTTC.

The rearrangement joins TRBV10-1 to TRBJ2-2, with TRBD2 identical over 8 bases. After removal of 9 bases from V and 4 bases from J, the junction contained 16 bases not matched to a gene. Germline CDR1 WNHNN, CDR2 SYGVQD (reference sequence). This CDR3 has 17 residues. The CDR3 loop is CARPGTKGLGSTGELFF. The CDR3 region has the DNA TGCGCCAGGCCTGGGACCAAGGGACTAGGAAGCACCGGGGAGCTGTTTTTT.

The CDR3 DNA sequence: TGTGCCAGCAGCTTAGCCTTCGATTACAATCAGCCCCAGCATTTT. Its translation: CASSLAFDYNQPQHF. This chain joins TRBV7-8 and TRBJ1-5; D is ambiguous. CDR1 SGHVS and CDR2 FQNEAQ come from the germline V gene. Trimming pared 0 bases from V and 3 bases from J, leaving 9 bases between. This CDR3 region has 15 residues.

This rearrangement joins TRBV5-4 to TRBJ1-2; 7 nucleotides agree with TRBD1. The V gene's germline CDR1 is SGHNT and CDR2 YYREEE (reference sequence). The CDR3 spans 14 residues. Trimming took 0 bases from V and 5 from J; bases not matched to a gene: 4. The CDR3 protein is CASSLAGQNYGYTF. CDR3 DNA sequence: TGTGCCAGCAGCTTGGCGGGACAGAATTATGGCTACACCTTC.

V is TRBV7-3 and J is TRBJ1-1, with 8 bases lining up with TRBD1. Unmatched junction bases numbered 15, after V lost 4 bases and J lost 5 bases. The germline CDR1 and CDR2 sequences are SGHTA and FQGTGA. The CDR3 consists of 17 residues. The CDR3: CASSSTGTGGGWTEAFF. The CDR3 coding sequence is TGTGCCAGCAGCTCGACGGGGACAGGTGGAGGTTGGACTGAAGCTTTCTTT.

This clone was seen only once. The V gene is TRBV7-3, the J gene TRBJ2-1; D is ambiguous. V lost 2 bases, J lost 4 bases, and 12 bases lay in between. The CDR3 runs to 15 residues. Looked up from germline, CDR1 is SGHTA and CDR2 is FQGTGA. CDR3 in DNA: TGTGCCAGCAGCTTAGGTCGGCGAGCTTACAATGAGCAGTTCTTC. The encoded protein is CASSLGRRAYNEQFF.